The rows below give T cell receptor beta chains drawn from one sample of a study of spatial heterogeneity in lung cancer. TCRdb redid the calling of the 5' RACE reads with MiXCR, one entry per CDR3 protein. Altogether around 19,000 distinct CDR3 sequences are present, around 6% being singletons, with the ten largest covering over 3.5%. Sample: lung tumor tissue, taken at surgery. These receptors were taken from a female donor with early-stage non-small cell lung cancer. Both conserved end residues are part of each CDR3. Fields, in order: J gene, D gene, clone size, V gene, CDR3 DNA, CDR3 protein. A D gene is named only where the DNA matches it firmly. Part of the rows lack a size; the others show once, few, many or a class for expanded clones.

>TRBJ1-2|.|many|TRBV2
TGTGCCAGCAGTAACAGGGCTGATGGCTACACCTTC
CASSNRADGYTF
>TRBJ2-5|.|few|TRBV5-4
TGTGCCAGCAGCTTGGGGCAGGGACAAGAGACCCAGTACTTC
CASSLGQGQETQYF
>TRBJ1-4|.|many|TRBV18
TGTGCCAGCTCACCACGAGGACAGATTAATGAAAAACTGTTTTTT
CASSPRGQINEKLFF
>TRBJ2-2|TRBD2|many|TRBV24-1
TGTGCCACCAGTGGTGCGGGTATGACTAGCGGGAGTCCCGGGGAGCTGTTTTTT
CATSGAGMTSGSPGELFF
>TRBJ1-5|.|medium-sized|TRBV18
TGTGCCAGCTCGCTCACAGGGCTACGGCCCCAGCATTTT
CASSLTGLRPQHF
>TRBJ1-4|TRBD1|many|TRBV20-1
TGCAGTGCTACCTCCGGGGACAGGGGACTGTTTTTT
CSATSGDRGLFF
>TRBJ1-5|.|many|TRBV3-1
TGTGCCAGCAGCCAAGATGCGGATCAGCCCCAGCATTTT
CASSQDADQPQHF
>TRBJ2-7|.|many|TRBV15
TGTGCCACCAGCAGAGGTGAGGGGTCGGCGACCCTGAACGAGCAGTACTTC
CATSRGEGSATLNEQYF
>TRBJ2-1|TRBD1|many|TRBV28
TGTGCCAGCAGTCCGGGCGGACAGGGGGTTAATGAGCAGTTCTTC
CASSPGGQGVNEQFF
>TRBJ2-7|TRBD2|.|TRBV20-1
TGCAGTGCGGAGACTAGCGGGAGGGTTTACGAGCAGTACTTC
CSAETSGRVYEQYF
>TRBJ1-5|.|once|TRBV20-1
TGCAGTGCTAGATGGGGGATGAGCAATCAGCCCCAGCATTTT
CSARWGMSNQPQHF
>TRBJ2-5|TRBD2|medium-sized|TRBV20-1
TGCAGTGCTAGAGATACTAGCGGGAGCGAGGAGGAGACCCAGTACTTC
CSARDTSGSEEETQYF
>TRBJ2-5|TRBD2|many|TRBV7-2
TGTGCCAGCAGCTTAGTAAGCGGGGGACAAGAGACCCAGTACTTC
CASSLVSGGQETQYF
>TRBJ2-7|.|few|TRBV6-2/TRBV6-3
TGTGCCAGCAGTTACTCCGGCGGACGGCGGTTGGGGGACGAGCAGTACTTC
CASSYSGGRRLGDEQYF
>TRBJ1-6|.|medium-sized|TRBV18
TGTGCCAGCTCACCACGTAGTGGTGATTCACCCCTCCACTTT
CASSPRSGDSPLHF
>TRBJ1-2|.|few|TRBV7-2
TGTGCCAGCAGCTTCTTCCCCTCGACAGCGCTTAACTATGGCTACACCTTC
CASSFFPSTALNYGYTF